This is a list of T cell receptor beta chains from one sample in a study of Ad26.COV2.S vaccination and SARS-CoV-2 variants. Libraries were prepared by immunoSEQ multiplex PCR; TCRdb keeps only in-frame clonotypes and omits some of them. In the table there are around 270,000 clones, around 90% of which are singletons. Sequenced material: peripheral blood, taken in a trial of Ad26.COV2.S vaccine versus placebo. The receptors come from a person between 18 and 59 years old who received the Ad26.COV2.S COVID-19 vaccine or a placebo. The CDR3 runs from the conserved cysteine through the conserved F or W. A D gene is named only where the DNA matches it firmly. Clone size appears in some rows only: once, few, many, or a class for an expanded clone.

TRBJ2-1 . TRBD1 16 TRBV27 TGTGCCAGCAGTTTTGTCGGGACAGGGGGTTTCAATGAGCAGTTCTTC CASSFVGTGGFNEQFF
TRBJ2-2 . . 14 TRBV7-2 TGTGCCAGCAGTTTCGGCGGAAACACCGGGGAGCTGTTTTTT CASSFGGNTGELFF
TRBJ2-3 . TRBD2 18 TRBV4-1 TGCGCCAGCAGCCAGGCCCCCCGGGCGGGGGGACTCACAGATACGCAGTATTTT CASSQAPRAGGLTDTQYF
TRBJ2-2 . . 15 TRBV5-4 TGTGCCAGCAGCTTGCTACAGGGTGACACCGGGGAGCTGTTTTTT CASSLLQGDTGELFF
TRBJ2-2 . TRBD2 17 TRBV4-3 TGCGCCAGCAGCCAAGATAAGGCGGGGGGCCTCCTCGGGGAGCTGTTTTTT CASSQDKAGGLLGELFF
TRBJ1-1 few . 14 TRBV19 TGTGCCAGTAGTGTCCTCCAAGGGAACACTGAAGCTTTCTTT CASSVLQGNTEAFF
TRBJ2-6 once . 16 TRBV15 TGTGCCACCAGCGGAAGAGCTGGTTTCCCAACCAACGTCCTGACTTTC CATSGRAGFPTNVLTF
TRBJ2-2 . . 14 TRBV7-3 TGTGCCAGCAGCGGGCAGGGGTACACCGGGGAGCTGTTTTTT CASSGQGYTGELFF
TRBJ2-3 . . 14 TRBV18 TGTGCCAGCTCACCAACAGGGTTCGGAGATACGCAGTATTTT CASSPTGFGDTQYF
TRBJ1-1 once . 14 TRBV27 TGTGCCAGCAGACCCGGCAGCCTGAACACTGAAGCTTTCTTT CASRPGSLNTEAFF
TRBJ2-1 . TRBD2 16 TRBV7-3 TGTGCCAGCAGCTCCCTAGCGGGAGTGGGTTTCAATGAGCAGTTCTTC CASSSLAGVGFNEQFF
TRBJ2-4 . . 16 TRBV18 TGTGCCAGCTCACCATTAACGGTCAGAGGCAAAAACATTCAGTACTTC CASSPLTVRGKNIQYF
TRBJ2-1 . TRBD1 14 TRBV27 TGTGCCAGCAGTATCGGACAGGGTGGGAGTGAGCAGTTCTTC CASSIGQGGSEQFF
TRBJ1-5 . TRBD1 14 TRBV18 TGTGCCAGCACGGACAGGGGAAAGACTCAGCCCCAGCATTTT CASTDRGKTQPQHF
TRBJ1-2 . . 17 TRBV28 TGTGCCAGCAGTTCCCCCTTCCGAGGGCCTTCTAACTATGGCTACACCTTC CASSSPFRGPSNYGYTF
TRBJ2-5 . . 15 TRBV19 TGTGCCAGTAGTATTAGGGGCGGGGTACAAGAGACCCAGTACTTC CASSIRGGVQETQYF
TRBJ1-5 . . 15 TRBV2 TGTGCCAGCAGTGAAGGGAGGCAAAGCAATCAGCCCCAGCATTTT CASSEGRQSNQPQHF
TRBJ1-4 . . 15 TRBV2 TGTGCCAGCAGTGAAGCGCCGGGGGTGCGGGAAAAACTGTTTTTT CASSEAPGVREKLFF
TRBJ2-5 . . 14 TRBV3-1/TRBV3-2 TGTGCCAGCAGCCAATTTGGACTACAAGAGACCCAGTACTTC CASSQFGLQETQYF
TRBJ1-2 once TRBD1 14 TRBV29-1 TGCAGCGTTGAGTCGACAGGGACGGACTATGGCTACACCTTC CSVESTGTDYGYTF
TRBJ2-7 . . 13 TRBV29-1 TGCAGCGCCAGAGGGGGGATCTATTACGAGCAGTACTTC CSARGGIYYEQYF
TRBJ1-4 . TRBD1 15 TRBV5-1 TGCGCCAGCAGCTTAGGACAGGGGACTAATGAAAAACTGTTTTTT CASSLGQGTNEKLFF
TRBJ2-7 . . 15 TRBV6-2/TRBV6-3 TGTGCCAGCAGCTATAACAGAGGGGATATGTACGAGCAGTACTTC CASSYNRGDMYEQYF
TRBJ2-1 . TRBD2 15 TRBV4-3 TGCGCCAGCAGCCAAGAGCTCCTAGCGGTCAATGAGCAGTTCTTC CASSQELLAVNEQFF
TRBJ2-5 . . 16 TRBV19 TGTGCCAGTAGTAATACGGGCCGGGGGTCGGGGGAGACCCAGTACTTC CASSNTGRGSGETQYF
TRBJ1-1 . TRBD1 16 TRBV12-5 TGTGCTAGTGGTACCTCGGGACAGCGGAGGCGGACTGAAGCTTTCTTT CASGTSGQRRRTEAFF
TRBJ2-2 . . 14 TRBV10-3 TGTGCCATCAGTGAGTCGAGTCATCGGGGGGAGCTGTTTTTT CAISESSHRGELFF